The 8 T cell receptor beta chains in this list originate from one sample, sequenced in a study of T cells after posttransplantation cyclophosphamide. TCRdb keeps only in-frame clones here, not all; method: immunoSEQ multiplex PCR. The sample includes approximately 31,000 clones, none of them occurring once. What was sequenced was PBMCs. These receptors were obtained from a woman younger than 45 in good health and a related stem cell transplant donor.

The V gene is TRBV30, the J gene TRBJ1-2; possible D gene TRBD1, 5 bases. The CDR3 runs 11 residues. CDR1 and CDR2 (germline): GTSNPN, SVGIG (reference sequence). With 3 bases removed from V and 8 bases from J, the gap between germline ends came to 10 bases. The DNA for the CDR3 is TGTGCCTGGAGCGTCGCAGGGGGCTACACCTTC. Protein sequence: CAWSVAGGYTF.

The sample holds many counts of this clone. The chain joins TRBV2 to TRBJ1-2; 8 bases match TRBD1. CDR3 length: 13 residues. V trimming: 5 bases; J trimming: 3 bases; junction bases outside the gene matches: 2. Germline V lookup: CDR1 SNHLY, CDR2 FYNNEI. The CDR3 nucleotides are TGTGCCAGCAGTAAGGACAGGGACTATGGCTACACCTTC. This encodes CASSKDRDYGYTF. The full variable domain, its missing parts supplied by reference TRBV2 and TRBJ1-2, is EPEVTQTPSHQVTQMGQEVILRCVPISNHLYFYWYRQILGQKVEFLVSFYNNEISEKSEIFDDQFSVERPDGSNFTLKIRSTKLEDSAMYFCASSKDRDYGYTFGSGTRLTVV.

The chain is built from TRBV5-1 and TRBJ1-5; possible D gene TRBD1, 6 bases. This CDR3 is built from 21 residues. The V gene lost 1 base and the J gene lost 5 bases, with 31 bases spanning the gap. Germline CDR1 SGHRS, CDR2 YFSETQ. CDR3 bases: TGCGCCAGCAGCTTGTTTCCCCGTGGCTTGACAGTTGGGGGCAACTATCAGCCCCAGCATTTT. It encodes CASSLFPRGLTVGGNYQPQHF.

The chain employs TRBV5-6 and TRBJ1-5; 9 bases agree with TRBD1. CDR1 is SGHDT and CDR2 is YYEEEE in the germline V gene. Trimming at V came to 1 base and at J to 5 bases, leaving 10 bases not matched to a gene. The CDR3 has 17 residues. CDR3 region: CASSLLRGQGSYQPQHF. The CDR3 coding sequence is TGTGCCAGCAGCTTGTTACGGGGACAGGGTTCCTATCAGCCCCAGCATTTT.

The chain employs TRBV28 and TRBJ2-3; D gene uncertain. In germline, CDR1 is MDHEN, CDR2 SYDVKM. V lost 2 bases and J 0 bases, leaving 9 bases between the germline ends. CDR3 length equals 15 residues. CDR3 residues: CASSLRADSTDTQYF. CDR3 bases: TGTGCCAGCAGTTTAAGGGCAGACAGCACAGATACGCAGTATTTT.

This clone showed up just a few times. The rearrangement links TRBV7-2 to TRBJ2-3; 15 nucleotides line up with TRBD2. The junction had 5 bases not matched to a gene; V was cut back by 5 bases and J by 8 bases. This CDR3 is built from 15 residues. From germline, CDR1 is SGHTA and CDR2 FQGNSA. CDR3 region: CASSPGLAGGLTQYF. The DNA of the CDR3 is TGTGCCAGCAGCCCCGGACTAGCGGGGGGGCTTACGCAGTATTTT. The full variable domain, with the rest looked up from reference TRBV7-2 and TRBJ2-3, is GAGVSQSPSNKVTEKGKDVELRCDPISGHTALYWYRQSLGQGLEFLIYFQGNSAPDKSGLPSDRFSAERTGGSVSTLTIQRTQQEDSAVYLCASSPGLAGGLTQYFGPGTRLTVL.

This clone was recorded many times. The gene calls are TRBV4-1 and TRBJ2-7, with D tentatively TRBD2 (6 bases). Germline assignment: CDR1 MGHRA and CDR2 YSYEKL. The V end was cut by 5 bases, the J end by 3 bases, with 17 bases between. This CDR3 spans 15 amino acids. The CDR3 here is CASSGKGGEVYEQYF. In DNA form, the CDR3 reads TGCGCCAGCAGCGGGAAGGGCGGGGAGGTCTACGAGCAGTACTTC.

This clone was seen many times. V is TRBV27 and J is TRBJ1-4, with D perhaps TRBD1 (5 bases). The CDR3 covers 14 residues. V was trimmed by 7 bases and J by 6 bases, leaving 15 bases between them. CDR1 and CDR2 from the germline V gene are MNHEY and SMNVEV (reference sequence). CDR3 residues: CASKLTGSYEKLFF. DNA of the CDR3: TGTGCCAGCAAATTAACAGGATCTTATGAAAAACTGTTTTTT.